The rows below give T cell receptor beta chains drawn from one sample of a study of cytomegalovirus exposure and HLA in healthy donors. Assay used: immunoSEQ multiplex PCR; TCRdb lists only in-frame clones, some missing. The top ten hold just over 2% of the sample, which has approximately 190,000 clones, 70% to 90% seen once. Input material: PBMCs. These receptors all come from a woman aged 18-29 years in good health and CMV-seropositive. The CDR3 runs from the conserved cysteine through the conserved F or W. A D gene is named only where the DNA matches it firmly. Size tells how often a clone was seen (once, few, many) or the class of an expanded clone, and some rows leave it out.

cdr3_nt,cdr3_aa,d_call,j_call,clone_size,v_call
TGCGCCAGCATGCCAGGGGGCGATTTTAACTATGGCTACACCTTC,CASMPGGDFNYGYTF,TRBD1,TRBJ1-2,few,TRBV4-1
TGTGCCAGCAGCTTAGTTACTAACGGGGATGGCTACACCTTC,CASSLVTNGDGYTF,.,TRBJ1-2,.,TRBV7-2
TGTGCCAGCAGCTTGTGGGGGGGCGGGGGCGCCACAGATACGCAGTATTTT,CASSLWGGGGATDTQYF,.,TRBJ2-3,.,TRBV7-2
TGTGCTACAGGTAGCGGCGGGGGGGCCACAGATACGCAGTATTTT,CATGSGGGATDTQYF,TRBD2,TRBJ2-3,.,TRBV28
TGCAGCGTTGTCTTCTGGCAGTCGAACACTGAAGCTTTCTTT,CSVVFWQSNTEAFF,.,TRBJ1-1,.,TRBV29-1
TGTGCCACCAGCAGAGATCCTGGCGGCAGCAAAAGGACCGGGGAGCTGTTTTTT,CATSRDPGGSKRTGELFF,.,TRBJ2-2,.,TRBV15
TGTGCCCTACACGCCCAGGGCGCGAATGAAAAACTGTTTTTT,CALHAQGANEKLFF,.,TRBJ1-4,.,TRBV2
TGTGCCAGCAGTCGCGGGGGCCAGGGCTACAATGAGCAGTTCTTC,CASSRGGQGYNEQFF,.,TRBJ2-1,once,TRBV28
TGTGCCAGCAGGGAAGAGGGAACGAAGACCCAGTACTTC,CASREEGTKTQYF,.,TRBJ2-5,few,TRBV6-5
TGTGCCAGCAGCTTAAACAGGGGTGGGACTGAAGCTTTCTTT,CASSLNRGGTEAFF,TRBD1,TRBJ1-1,.,TRBV7-9
TGTGCCAGCTTCCCGGGGGGACCCCCAGATACGCAGTATTTT,CASFPGGPPDTQYF,TRBD2,TRBJ2-3,.,TRBV28
TGTGCCAGCAGCTTAGACCCAGGGACAGTCGCTGAAGCTTTCTTT,CASSLDPGTVAEAFF,TRBD1,TRBJ1-1,.,TRBV7-2
TGTGCCAGCAGCCCCTCAGGACAGGGCTATGAAAAACTGTTTTTT,CASSPSGQGYEKLFF,TRBD1,TRBJ1-4,.,TRBV9
TGTGCCAGCAGCCGACACCTCAGACAGGGAGAGACCCAGTACTTC,CASSRHLRQGETQYF,TRBD1,TRBJ2-5,.,TRBV7-2
TGTGCCAGCAGTTTACCCCCTTTCTCCTACGAGCAGTACTTC,CASSLPPFSYEQYF,.,TRBJ2-7,.,TRBV28
TGTGCCACCAGCAGAACTACGACAGGGATCACTGAAGCTTTCTTT,CATSRTTTGITEAFF,TRBD1,TRBJ1-1,.,TRBV15
TGTGCCAGCAGCTTATTATCGCGAGAGACCCAGTACTTC,CASSLLSRETQYF,.,TRBJ2-5,.,TRBV7-9
TGCGCCAGCATGACAGCCTCCTCTGGAAACACCATATATTTT,CASMTASSGNTIYF,.,TRBJ1-3,.,TRBV10-2
TGTGCCAGTAGTGACGGACAGTACACCGGGGAGCTGTTTTTT,CASSDGQYTGELFF,.,TRBJ2-2,once,TRBV6-1
TGTGCCAGCAGCCTAGGGACTAGCGCTGACAATGAGCAGTTCTTC,CASSLGTSADNEQFF,TRBD2,TRBJ2-1,.,TRBV11-2
TGTGCCACCAGCATTGACATGAACACTGAAGCTTTCTTT,CATSIDMNTEAFF,.,TRBJ1-1,once,TRBV15
TGTGCCAGCAGTTTAGCGAGGGGGAAGTACGAGCAGTACTTC,CASSLARGKYEQYF,.,TRBJ2-7,.,TRBV27
TGCGCCAGCAGCCCACTGGCGGGGCTTGGGGGGACCCAGTACTTC,CASSPLAGLGGTQYF,.,TRBJ2-5,.,TRBV4-3
TGTGCCAGCAGCTCAAACTACGAGCAGTACTTC,CASSSNYEQYF,.,TRBJ2-7,.,TRBV11-2
TGTGCCACCGGGACTAGCGGGGGGGCGTGGGAGCAGTACTTC,CATGTSGGAWEQYF,TRBD2,TRBJ2-7,.,TRBV6-1
TGTGCCAGCTCACCTGGGGACAGGGGGTTAAGTAGCAATCAGCCCCAGCATTTT,CASSPGDRGLSSNQPQHF,TRBD1,TRBJ1-5,few,TRBV18
TGTGCCAGCAGCCCACGCAGGGAAATCCCTGAAGCTTTCTTT,CASSPRREIPEAFF,.,TRBJ1-1,.,TRBV11-1
TGTGCCAGCAGCGTTCAAGGGCCGGACGGGACCCAGCATTTT,CASSVQGPDGTQHF,.,TRBJ1-5,.,TRBV9
TGTGCCACCAGCAGAGCAGGGGTCCGGGCAGATACGCAGTATTTT,CATSRAGVRADTQYF,.,TRBJ2-3,.,TRBV15
TGTGCCATCAGTGAGGAAACGGGGGGGCTGAGCACAGATACGCAGTATTTT,CAISEETGGLSTDTQYF,TRBD2,TRBJ2-3,.,TRBV10-3
TGTGCCAGCCTGGGACTGGCGAACAATGAGCAGTTCTTC,CASLGLANNEQFF,.,TRBJ2-1,few,TRBV6-5
TGTGCCTGCAGTTTCAGAGGCCTGAACACCGGGGAGCTGTTTTTT,CACSFRGLNTGELFF,.,TRBJ2-2,.,TRBV28
TGTGCCACCAGCGGGGGGGCGGCGGTGAACACTGAAGCTTTCTTT,CATSGGAAVNTEAFF,.,TRBJ1-1,.,TRBV15
TGTGCCACCAGCACAACGTCCGGGGAAACAGGGCTTAAGCGTTCAGATACGCAGTATTTT,CATSTTSGETGLKRSDTQYF,.,TRBJ2-3,.,TRBV15
TGCAGCGTTGAGGGGCTACCTGGAAAACAAGAGACCCAGTACTTC,CSVEGLPGKQETQYF,.,TRBJ2-5,.,TRBV29-1
TGTGCCAGCAGCCCAGGCCCCGTCCTGGGCGAGCAGTACTTC,CASSPGPVLGEQYF,.,TRBJ2-7,.,TRBV13
TGTGCCAGCAGTTACCCGGGGGAAGGTAGCTTTATTCAGTACTTC,CASSYPGEGSFIQYF,.,TRBJ2-4,.,TRBV28
TGCAGCGTGAGACAGGGGGATCAGCCCCAGCATTTT,CSVRQGDQPQHF,TRBD1,TRBJ1-5,.,TRBV29-1
TGTGCCAGCAGCTTAACAGGGAACACTGAAGCTTTCTTT,CASSLTGNTEAFF,.,TRBJ1-1,.,TRBV11-2
TGTGCCGTCTGGGGGGACAACTATGGCTACACCTTC,CAVWGDNYGYTF,.,TRBJ1-2,.,TRBV28
TGTGCCAGCAGCCACCTGGGGGGGAATGGCTACACCTTC,CASSHLGGNGYTF,.,TRBJ1-2,few,TRBV7-9